The clone carrying this T cell receptor (beta chain) was seen at least ten times. What it recognizes is unknown. The data belong to a study of CD8 T cells in ankylosing spondylitis. Study-level findings and limits: Disease-linked clones reportedly concentrated significantly in matched ankylosing spondylitis synovial fluid. There was a TCR beta motif, made of eight highly homologous variants, that appeared characteristic of ankylosing spondylitis blood.

Germline loops: CDR1 LNHDA, CDR2 SQIVND (reference sequence). J gave up 0 bases and V 3 bases, and 8 bases lay outside the gene matches. CDR3 length: 17 residues. The authors made TCR beta libraries by quantitative 5'-RACE with molecular barcodes. TCRdb analysed the 5' RACE reads with MiXCR anew, one entry per CDR3 protein. Of about 160,000 distinct CDR3 sequences detected, roughly 18% appear once; the ten largest clones hold 7.8%. The sequenced sample consisted of blood, either unsorted or a sorted T cell fraction (not recorded which). The clonotype originates from a male donor with ankylosing spondylitis or in good health (not recorded which). The chain carries TRBV19 and TRBJ1-5; 7 positions match TRBD1. The CDR3 spells CASSMGTATYSNQPQHF. The CDR3 DNA reads TGTGCCAGTAGTATGGGGACAGCGACATATAGCAATCAGCCCCAGCATTTT.